The 8 T cell receptor beta chains presented below share a single source sample, sequenced in a study of tumor-infiltrating lymphocytes in primary liver carcinoma. Unsorted whole blood yielded blood RNA, and germline DNA was extracted as well. Making TCR beta cDNA involved approximately 510 ng total RNA and a constant-region primer. TCR beta libraries came from three nested multiplex PCR rounds using slightly modified ARM-PCR. A C-beta reverse primer was combined with TRBV1-TRBV30 forward primers in the first two PCR rounds, and each round had about 10 cycles. TCRdb recomputed calls from the multiplex PCR reads with MiXCR, one row per CDR3 protein. The sample lists more than 150,000 distinct CDR3 sequences, about 60% occurring once. Sequenced sample: peripheral blood. The receptors derive from a man aged 35-49 years with primary liver carcinoma and hepatitis B virus infection.

With respect to this clonotype: A single base separates this from a much larger clone, so it may be a read error. This chain uses TRBV11-3 with TRBJ2-2; a possible D gene is TRBD2 (5 bases). The CDR3 loop spans 14 amino acids. Per the germline V gene, CDR1 is SGHNT and CDR2 is YENEEA. The CDR3 protein is CASSLDPESGEMFF. The CDR3 nucleotides are TGTGCCAGCAGCTTAGATCCAGAGTCCGGGGAGATGTTTTTT.

A single count supports this clonotype. This chain uses TRBV6-1 with TRBJ1-2; a weak D match, TRBD1 (5 bases). This CDR3 contains 16 residues. The V and J ends lost 0 bases and 4 bases respectively, with 15 bases between them. CDR1 and CDR2 (germline): MNHNS, SASEGT. CDR3: CASSEAGDPRIYGYTF. CDR3 nucleotide sequence: TGTGCCAGCAGTGAAGCGGGGGACCCACGGATCTATGGCTACACCTTC.

This chain links TRBV5-5 with TRBJ2-3, with a tentative D call TRBD2 (6 bases). Looked up from germline, CDR1 is SGHKS and CDR2 is YYEKEE (reference sequence). The V gene lost 4 bases and the J gene lost 12 bases, with 12 bases spanning the gap. The CDR3 is 11 amino acids. The CDR3, as DNA: TGTGCCAGCAGCATATTTGGGACTCAGTATTTT. This sequence encodes CASSIFGTQYF.

V is TRBV5-6 and J is TRBJ1-2, with D maybe TRBD1 (5 bases). Looked up from germline, CDR1 is SGHDT and CDR2 is YYEEEE. The CDR3 sequence is 15 residues long. Trimming cost V 1 base and J 4 bases, with 14 bases left between them. The DNA for the CDR3 is TGTGCCAGCAGCTTGAGAATGGGGGAGGGCTATGGCTACACCTTC. Translated: CASSLRMGEGYGYTF.

This clonotype was recorded at least ten times. The chain recombines TRBV29-1 with TRBJ2-7; possible D gene TRBD2, 5 bases. V was trimmed by 6 bases and J by 2 bases, leaving 23 bases between them. CDR1 SQVTM and CDR2 ANQGSEA come from the germline V gene. This CDR3 is built from 16 residues. The CDR3 loop reads CSVSGGDGGFTYEQYF. In nucleotides, the CDR3 is TGCAGCGTCTCCGGCGGTGACGGCGGGTTTACCTACGAGCAGTACTTC.

The table lists this clonotype with a few counts. This could be a read error, since a much larger clone is one nucleotide away. This chain joins TRBV30 and TRBJ1-4; D ambiguous. From germline, CDR1 is GTSNPN and CDR2 SVGIG (reference sequence). CDR3 size: 15 residues. The germline V and J ends were trimmed by 4 bases and 0 bases, with 12 bases remaining between them. The CDR3 is CAWTVLGSTNEKLFF. The CDR3 nucleotides are TGTGCCTGGACTGTCCTGGGTTCAACTAATGAAAAACTGTTTTTT.

This clonotype was detected only a few times. This chain links TRBV28 with TRBJ2-7; D perhaps matches TRBD2 (6 bases). Deletions cut 7 bases from V and 0 bases from J, with 19 bases between. The germline gives CDR1 MDHEN, CDR2 SYDVKM. This CDR3 has 16 residues. CDR3 DNA sequence: TGTGCCAGCAACCAACCCTGGGACTCGAGCTCCTACGAGCAGTACTTC. Protein sequence: CASNQPWDSSSYEQYF.

Of note for this clonotype: Germline and junction disagree at one end, which may indicate a read error. The genes are TRBV11-2 and TRBJ2-1; D is uncertain. The germline CDR1 and CDR2 sequences are SGHAT and FQNNGV. The CDR3 contains 14 residues. The CDR3 spells CASILTDGAYGQFF. The CDR3 region has the DNA TGTGCCAGCATCTTAACCGACGGAGCCTACGGGCAGTTCTTT.